This T cell receptor (beta chain) derives from a study of spatial heterogeneity in lung cancer. Overall study context: Each distinct TCR and UMI combination averaged more than ten appearances in raw reads.

Time point: blood at routine non-recurrence follow-up after resection. Frozen PBMC, nontumor lung or tumor provided whole RNA, which was sequenced unsorted. Each TCR cDNA molecule carried a unique molecular identifier. TCRdb reprocessed the 5' RACE reads via MiXCR and lists one record per CDR3 protein. Of some 46,000 distinct CDR3 sequences listed, around 11% are singletons. Per the germline V gene, CDR1 is SGHTA and CDR2 is FQGNSA. This CDR3 has 18 residues. J lost 9 bases, V lost 3 bases, and 12 bases had no gene match. Source: PBMCs, taken at follow-up. This chain links TRBV7-2 with TRBJ2-1; TRBD2 agrees at 15 bases. The receptor was isolated from a male donor with early-stage non-small cell lung cancer. The CDR3: CASSFGTSGGQRGAEQFF. Here the CDR3 DNA reads TGTGCCAGCAGCTTCGGGACTAGCGGGGGGCAAAGGGGAGCTGAGCAGTTCTTC.